Presented here are 24 T cell receptor beta chains from one specimen sequenced in a study of T cells in Graves' hyperthyroidism and ophthalmopathy. Amplified TCR beta CDR3 regions derived from RNA transcripts. The HTBI primer set was used in a first-round RT-PCR of the TCR CDR3. TCRdb recomputed calls from the multiplex PCR reads with MiXCR, one row per CDR3 protein. The sample holds some 690,000 distinct CDR3 sequences, 15% to 20% seen once. Sequencing was carried out using blood. The receptors shown here come from a man over 45 with Graves' hyperthyroidism.

This clonotype was picked up many times. The chain joins TRBV11-2 to TRBJ2-7; possibly TRBD2 for D (6 bases). This CDR3 is built from 12 residues. Per the germline V gene, CDR1 is SGHAT and CDR2 is FQNNGV. The V gene lost 5 bases and the J gene lost 6 bases, with 11 bases spanning the gap. This CDR3 is CASSRTSSEQYF. The CDR3 DNA sequence: TGTGCCAGCAGCCGAACTAGCAGCGAGCAGTACTTC.

This clonotype was detected many times. CDR3 loop: CASTLRTESTDTQYF. In nucleotides, the CDR3 is TGTGCCAGCACCCTGAGGACGGAAAGCACAGATACGCAGTATTTT. The chain recombines TRBV12-3 or TRBV12-4 with TRBJ2-3; no reliable D call. This CDR3 has 15 amino acids. The V gene lost 7 bases and the J gene lost 0 bases, with 14 bases spanning the gap.

The gene calls are TRBV3-1 and TRBJ2-7; 7 positions match TRBD1. The CDR3 loop spans 15 amino acids. CDR1 is LGHDT, CDR2 YNNKEL, per germline (reference sequence). The V segment lost 4 bases and the J segment 4 bases; nucleotides outside the gene matches: 10. The DNA of the CDR3 is TGTGCCAGCAGCCCCGACACGACAGGGTCGTACGAGCAGTACTTC. It encodes CASSPDTTGSYEQYF.

This clonotype came up a few times. Here the CDR3 DNA reads TGTGCCAGCAGTGGCTACGGGAGTAACATCTACGAGCAGTACTTC. Residues: CASSGYGSNIYEQYF. J is TRBJ2-7 and V is TRBV27, with D perhaps TRBD2 (6 bases). CDR1 is MNHEY, CDR2 SMNVEV, per germline (reference sequence). V gave up 5 bases and J gave up 3 bases, with 17 bases separating them. CDR3 size: 15 residues.

The rearrangement uses TRBV2 and TRBJ1-4, with D unclear. CDR3 size: 12 residues. V lost 3 bases, J lost 8 bases, and 7 bases lay in between. Germline CDR1 SNHLY, CDR2 FYNNEI. This CDR3 is CASSEIPEKLFF. CDR3 DNA sequence: TGTGCCAGCAGTGAGATTCCAGAAAAACTGTTTTTT.

This clonotype was counted only a few times. The chain is built from TRBV11-2 and TRBJ2-4; perhaps TRBD1 as D (5 bases). Deletions cut 0 bases from V and 4 bases from J, with 16 bases between. Germline values: CDR1 SGHAT, CDR2 FQNNGV. This CDR3 has 17 residues. The CDR3 is CASSLELGWGRKNIQYF. The CDR3 bases are TGTGCCAGCAGCTTAGAGTTGGGGTGGGGCCGTAAAAACATTCAGTACTTC.

The chain recombines TRBV12-3 or TRBV12-4 with TRBJ2-7; D possibly uses TRBD1 or TRBD2 (5 bases each). The CDR3 is 14 amino acids. V was shortened by 6 bases and J by 3 bases, with 15 bases between the two germline ends. This CDR3 is CASSSPRDGYEQYF. DNA for the CDR3: TGTGCCAGCAGCTCTCCCCGGGACGGCTACGAGCAGTACTTC.

This clonotype appeared a few times. This sequence joins TRBV19 and TRBJ2-1; TRBD1 matches 7 bases. Germline V CDR1 and CDR2: LNHDA, SQIVND (reference sequence). J lost 3 bases, V lost 5 bases, and 25 bases had no gene match. The CDR3 is 21 residues long. CDR3 coding DNA: TGTGCCAGTAGTGTGGACAGGTATGCCGCTTCGAGAGTTTCCCACTACAATGAGCAGTTCTTC. Encoded protein: CASSVDRYAASRVSHYNEQFF.

Many counts were recorded for this clonotype. The V gene is TRBV2, the J gene TRBJ2-7; TRBD1 aligns across 9 bases. The ends lost 10 bases at V and 2 bases at J; junction bases unmatched: 9. The length of the CDR3 is 14 residues. Germline CDR1 is SNHLY and CDR2 is FYNNEI. The CDR3 sequence: CATLGTGPTYEQYF. The CDR3 nucleotides read TGTGCCACCCTAGGGACAGGGCCCACCTACGAGCAGTACTTC.

This clonotype turned up a few times. This chain links TRBV29-1 with TRBJ2-7, with TRBD2 as a possible D gene (6 bases). Germline loops: CDR1 SQVTM, CDR2 ANQGSEA. Trimming took off 4 bases at V and 2 bases at J, with 21 bases between the two ends. The CDR3 is made up of 16 amino acids. The CDR3 DNA is TGCAGCGTTGTTGGGGCCCCCGGGAGCCGACCCTACGAGCAGTACTTC. Its translation: CSVVGAPGSRPYEQYF.

This clonotype turned up a few times. The chain uses TRBV7-2 and TRBJ2-7; TRBD2 is a possible D gene (6 bases). The CDR3 has 14 amino acids. V lost 2 bases and J 3 bases, leaving 11 bases between the germline ends. Germline V lookup: CDR1 SGHTA, CDR2 FQGNSA. CDR3 region: CASSLNGGGYEQYF. The CDR3 nucleotides are TGTGCCAGCAGCTTAAACGGGGGTGGCTACGAGCAGTACTTC.

Ten or more counts support this clonotype. V is TRBV27 and J is TRBJ2-7; 7 positions match TRBD1. Losses at the gene ends were 0 bases for V and 6 bases for J; bases not matched to a gene: 2. Germline CDR1 MNHEY, CDR2 SMNVEV (reference sequence). The CDR3 has 13 residues. In DNA form, the CDR3 reads TGTGCCAGCAGTTTATCCACAGGGGTCGAGCAGTACTTC. It codes for CASSLSTGVEQYF.

To note about this clonotype: This may come from a read error, since a much larger clone is one base off. V usage is TRBV30 and J usage is TRBJ1-1; a weak D match, TRBD1 (6 bases). Looked up from germline, CDR1 is GTSNPN and CDR2 is SVGIG (reference sequence). The CDR3 runs to 15 residues. CDR3: CAWSVQGRMNAEAFF. The CDR3 bases are TGTGCCTGGAGTGTACAGGGCCGAATGAACGCTGAAGCTTTCTTT.

This clonotype was observed many times. The J gene is TRBJ1-2, the V gene TRBV29-1; TRBD1 agrees at 8 bases. Germline V gives CDR1 SQVTM, CDR2 ANQGSEA. The trim removed 6 bases at V and 5 bases at J, leaving 8 bases unmatched. The CDR3 is 13 amino acids. DNA of the CDR3: TGCAGCGTCGGGGCTACAGGGGGTTATGGCTACACCTTC. Protein product: CSVGATGGYGYTF.

CDR3 region: CASSREGQAGRDTQYF. CDR3 nucleotides: TGCGCCAGCAGCCGGGAAGGACAGGCCGGTAGGGATACGCAGTATTTT. V gene TRBV4-3 combines with J gene TRBJ2-3, with 7 positions matching TRBD1. CDR3 length: 16 amino acids. With 4 bases clipped from V and 6 bases from J, the junction kept 13 bases outside the gene matches. Germline V gives CDR1 LGHNA, CDR2 YSLEER.

The chain recombines TRBV29-1 with TRBJ1-1, with 11 bases fitting TRBD1. Germline loops: CDR1 SQVTM, CDR2 ANQGSEA. The CDR3 has 14 amino acids. Trimming cost V 3 bases and J 4 bases; bases outside gene matches: 4. In DNA, the CDR3 is TGCAGCGTTGACTGGACAGGGGGCAGCACTGAAGCTTTCTTT. Its protein is CSVDWTGGSTEAFF. Combining the CDR3 with reference TRBV29-1 and TRBJ1-1 gives the whole variable domain SAVISQKPSRDICQRGTSLTIQCQVDSQVTMMFWYRQQPGQSLTLIATANQGSEATYESGFVIDKFPISRPNLTFSTLTVSNMSPEDSSIYLCSVDWTGGSTEAFFGQGTRLTVV.

This clonotype has ten or more counts. This chain joins TRBV11-2 and TRBJ2-5; maybe TRBD2 (7 bases). This CDR3 region has 17 residues. Germline assignment: CDR1 SGHAT and CDR2 FQNNGV. The V and J ends lost 1 base and 1 base respectively, with 16 bases between them. CDR3 sequence: CASSLAGGRPPQETQYF. The CDR3 nucleotides are TGTGCCAGCAGCTTAGCGGGGGGCAGGCCACCCCAAGAGACCCAGTACTTC.

This clonotype was found many times. The chain combines TRBV12-3 or TRBV12-4 with TRBJ1-2; tentatively, D is TRBD1 (6 bases). CDR3 length: 14 amino acids. V lost 5 bases, J lost 6 bases, and 16 bases lay in between. The chain's CDR3 is CASSPLGGRDGYTF. Written as DNA, the CDR3 is TGTGCCAGCAGTCCCTTGGGGGGCAGAGATGGCTACACCTTC.

The J gene is TRBJ1-3, the V gene TRBV4-1; 10 nucleotides agree with TRBD1. This CDR3 has 17 amino acids. V shed 3 bases, J shed 4 bases, and the junction held 9 bases outside the gene matches. Germline CDR1 and CDR2: MGHRA and YSYEKL. CDR3 protein: CASSQEPGTGAGNTIYF. In DNA form, the CDR3 reads TGCGCCAGCAGCCAGGAACCAGGGACAGGGGCCGGAAACACCATATATTTT.

This clonotype was counted between two and nine times. The rearrangement uses TRBV10-3 and TRBJ2-3; TRBD2 might be the D (5 bases). CDR3 length: 17 residues. Germline loops: CDR1 ENHRY, CDR2 SYGVKD. The V end lost 7 bases, the J end lost 0 bases, and 20 bases lay between the germline ends. In DNA, the CDR3 is TGTGCCATCAAGGCCGGTTTGGTCGGCGGGAGCACAGATACGCAGTATTTT. Translation gives CAIKAGLVGGSTDTQYF.

This clonotype was seen a handful of times. The genes are TRBV18 and TRBJ2-5; D perhaps matches TRBD2 (5 bases). This CDR3 region has 15 residues. Germline V lookup: CDR1 KGHSH, CDR2 LQKENI. The V and J ends lost 3 bases and 0 bases respectively, with 11 bases between them. The CDR3 nucleotides read TGTGCCAGCTCACCCCCCGGAGGAAACCAAGAGACCCAGTACTTC. This translates into CASSPPGGNQETQYF.

With regard to this clonotype: It is likely a read error, because the conserved phenylalanine at the end of the CDR3 is missing. This chain joins TRBV9 and TRBJ1-2, with 7 nucleotides matching TRBD1. This CDR3 spans 13 amino acids. The ends lost 4 bases at V and 4 bases at J; junction bases unmatched: 4. The germline CDR1 and CDR2 sequences are SGDLS and YYNGEE. The CDR3 DNA reads as TGTGCCAGCAGCTCCTCAGGGGGCTATGGCTACACCCTC. This sequence encodes CASSSSGGYGYTL.

In its sample, this clonotype was seen many times. This chain's CDR3 is CAIGGRPRNTIYF. CDR3 in DNA: TGTGCCATCGGGGGACGGCCTAGAAACACCATATATTTT. This sequence joins TRBV10-3 and TRBJ1-3; maybe TRBD1 (5 bases). This CDR3 has 13 amino acids. Between the trimmed V and J ends, which lost 8 bases and 5 bases, there was a span of 13 bases. Germline-derived CDR1 and CDR2 are ENHRY and SYGVKD.

A few counts support this clonotype. The chain employs TRBV20-1 and TRBJ2-3; the D gene is possibly TRBD2 (5 bases). With 0 bases removed from V and 2 bases from J, the gap between germline ends came to 12 bases. Germline lookup yields CDR1 DFQATT and CDR2 SNEGSKA (reference sequence). The CDR3 loop spans 15 amino acids. The CDR3 bases are TGCAGTGCTAGAGAAAGTAGCGCCCTCACAGATACGCAGTATTTT. It translates to CSARESSALTDTQYF.